These 10 T cell receptor beta chains share one sample of origin, sequenced in a study of IL-17A CD8 T cells in psoriatic arthritis synovium. Generated by immunoSEQ multiplex PCR, the TCRdb table keeps only in-frame clones and is missing some. The table has approximately 2,300 clones, roughly 72% seen once; the top ten hold 14%. Actively inflamed joints of psoriatic arthritis patients supplied the aspirated synovial fluid. Sample: memory CD8+ T cells from synovial fluid. Subset denoted: bulk memory CD8+ T cells (CD45RA-CD27+/- and CD45RA+CD27-). The receptors derive from a human donor with psoriatic arthritis.

J is TRBJ2-3 and V is TRBV18; tentatively, D is TRBD1 (5 bases). Germline CDR1 is KGHSH and CDR2 is LQKENI. V lost 2 bases to trimming and J lost 4 bases, with 13 bases between them. This CDR3 has 15 amino acids. Here the CDR3 reads CASSPFQGVADTQYF. CDR3 coding DNA: TGTGCCAGCTCACCATTCCAGGGTGTGGCAGATACGCAGTATTTT.

The chain links TRBV19 to TRBJ1-5; D unclear. Trimming shortened V by 3 bases and J by 1 base, and 10 bases separated the two germline ends. Germline assignment: CDR1 LNHDA and CDR2 SQIVND (reference sequence). This CDR3 is built from 15 residues. The DNA for the CDR3 is TGTGCCAGTAGTATCTACCTCGGGAGCAATCAGCCCCAGCATTTT. Translated, it gives CASSIYLGSNQPQHF.

This clone is a singleton in its sample. The chain uses TRBV10-2 and TRBJ2-2, with D hard to call. CDR1 and CDR2 (germline): WSHSY, SAAADI. V was cut by 5 bases and J by 4 bases, with 8 bases left in between. The CDR3 contains 13 residues. The CDR3 bases are TGCGCCAGCAGTTACACTTTCACCGGGGAGCTGTTTTTT. Translated, it gives CASSYTFTGELFF.

This chain joins TRBV10-3 and TRBJ1-2; unclear D gene. Per the germline V gene, CDR1 is ENHRY and CDR2 is SYGVKD. The CDR3 extends over 13 amino acids. Trimming took off 0 bases at V and 8 bases at J, with 10 bases between the two ends. CDR3 sequence: CAISESGLRGYTF. CDR3 DNA sequence: TGTGCCATCAGTGAGTCCGGATTGAGAGGCTACACCTTC.

This chain joins TRBV7-8 and TRBJ1-5, with TRBD1 as a possible D gene (5 bases). The CDR3 length is 14 residues. Trimming left V 5 bases short and J 0 bases short, with 8 bases between. Germline values: CDR1 SGHVS, CDR2 FQNEAQ. The CDR3 DNA reads as TGTGCCAGCAGCGGCGGGGGTAGCAATCAGCCCCAGCATTTT. Its translation: CASSGGGSNQPQHF.

The rearrangement uses TRBV11-1 and TRBJ2-7, with D possibly matching TRBD1 (5 bases). The length of the CDR3 is 13 residues. V gave up 0 bases and J gave up 2 bases, with 5 bases separating them. Germline V CDR1 and CDR2: SGHAT, FQDESV (reference sequence). In DNA form, the CDR3 reads TGTGCCAGCAGCTTAGCGGGGCCCTACGAGCAGTACTTC. Its protein product is CASSLAGPYEQYF.

The CDR3 sequence: CASSGGGGANTGELFF. CDR3 nucleotide sequence: TGTGCCAGCAGCGGGGGAGGCGGGGCGAACACCGGGGAGCTGTTTTTT. This chain connects TRBV5-4 to TRBJ2-2; perhaps TRBD2 as D (6 bases). The CDR3 covers 16 residues. The V gene's germline CDR1 is SGHNT and CDR2 YYREEE (reference sequence). V was pared by 4 bases and J by 0 bases, with 13 bases between.

The V gene is TRBV10-3, the J gene TRBJ1-4; 7 bases are shared with TRBD1. CDR3 length: 16 residues. V trimming: 2 bases; J trimming: 8 bases; junction bases outside the gene matches: 11. Germline-derived CDR1 and CDR2 are ENHRY and SYGVKD. The CDR3 sequence: CAISEVRGDLREKLFF. CDR3 sequence (DNA): TGTGCCATCAGTGAGGTCAGGGGGGACTTAAGAGAAAAACTGTTTTTT.

The chain joins TRBV27 to TRBJ1-5; D is perhaps TRBD1 (6 bases). The germline V gene has CDR1 MNHEY and CDR2 SMNVEV (reference sequence). The CDR3 covers 14 residues. Trimming removed 5 bases from V and 7 bases from J, with 15 bases in between. The CDR3 here is CASSPSQRGQPQHF. CDR3 DNA: TGTGCCAGCAGTCCATCACAGAGGGGGCAGCCCCAGCATTTT.

The gene calls are TRBV9 and TRBJ1-1; TRBD1 is a possible D gene (5 bases). The CDR3 length is 12 residues. Germline V CDR1 and CDR2: SGDLS, YYNGEE. V was pared by 4 bases and J by 3 bases, with 7 bases between. The CDR3 coding sequence is TGTGCCAGCAGCCCGGGGGACACTGAAGCTTTCTTT. Protein product: CASSPGDTEAFF.